One and the same sample provided the 19 T cell receptor beta chains below, sequenced in a study of blood T cell repertoires in COVID-19. TCRdb's table, derived via immunoSEQ multiplex PCR, lists solely in-frame clones and lacks some. This table holds 43,000 or so clones, 87% found once. The sample comprised peripheral blood. The receptors here all came from a man in his fifties or sixties with active COVID-19.

The chain combines TRBV29-1 with TRBJ2-5, with 10 bases aligning to TRBD1. CDR3 length: 13 amino acids. Germline lookup yields CDR1 SQVTM and CDR2 ANQGSEA. Trimming removed 7 bases from V and 5 bases from J; junction bases left unmatched: 7. CDR3 DNA: TGCAGCGCGAGACAGGGGGCGGGGGAGACCCAGTACTTC. Translating it yields CSARQGAGETQYF.

The CDR3 is CASSFLGGSPANTGELFF. In DNA form, the CDR3 reads TGTGCCAGCAGCTTTCTCGGCGGGAGCCCTGCGAACACCGGGGAGCTGTTTTTT. The rearrangement uses TRBV5-5 and TRBJ2-2; 7 nucleotides line up with TRBD2. The germline V gene has CDR1 SGHKS and CDR2 YYEKEE (reference sequence). The CDR3 contains 18 residues. J was trimmed by 0 bases and V by 2 bases; bases with no gene match: 10.

V is TRBV28 and J is TRBJ1-5, with D perhaps TRBD1 (6 bases). Germline V CDR1 and CDR2: MDHEN, SYDVKM. V lost 3 bases and J lost 2, with 8 bases in between. The CDR3 is made up of 14 amino acids. In nucleotides, the CDR3 is TGTGCCAGCAGTTTCCGGACAGGCAATCAGCCCCAGCATTTT. Translating it yields CASSFRTGNQPQHF. Filled out from reference TRBV28 and TRBJ1-5, the complete variable domain reads DVKVTQSSRYLVKRTGEKVFLECVQDMDHENMFWYRQDPGLGLRLIYFSYDVKMKEKGDIPEGYSVSREKKERFSLILESASTNQTSMYLCASSFRTGNQPQHFGDGTRLSIL.

This chain connects TRBV2 to TRBJ1-6, with D unclear. The CDR3 sequence is 13 residues long. The ends were cut back, 7 bases at V and 3 bases at J, with 7 bases in the middle. Germline V gene data show CDR1 as SNHLY and CDR2 as FYNNEI. This CDR3 reads CASTSGYNSPLHF. The CDR3 DNA reads TGTGCCAGCACTTCAGGCTATAATTCACCCCTCCACTTT.

Only one count was recorded for this clone. The chain recombines TRBV9 with TRBJ2-2; D is undetermined. V was clipped by 4 bases and J by 7 bases, with 8 bases between them. The germline CDR1 and CDR2 sequences are SGDLS and YYNGEE. This CDR3 has 12 amino acids. The CDR3 loop is CASSYDIGELFF. Written as DNA, the CDR3 is TGTGCCAGCAGCTACGACATCGGGGAGCTGTTTTTT.

This clone rates as large. The CDR3 protein is CASSERVAGALHEQYF. The CDR3 bases are TGTGCCAGCAGTGAACGGGTAGCGGGAGCCCTCCACGAGCAGTACTTC. This rearrangement joins TRBV2 to TRBJ2-7; 9 nucleotides align to TRBD2. V gave up 2 bases and J gave up 5 bases; unmatched junction bases: 10. The V gene's germline CDR1 is SNHLY and CDR2 FYNNEI. The CDR3 totals 16 residues.

The chain joins TRBV25-1 to TRBJ2-3, with unresolved D. In germline, CDR1 is MGHDK, CDR2 SYGVNS. Trimming took 2 bases from V and 1 from J, leaving 4 bases between them. CDR3 length: 13 amino acids. In nucleotides, the CDR3 is TGTGCCAGCAGTGAAACAGGCACAGATACGCAGTATTTT. This gives the protein CASSETGTDTQYF.

The chain uses TRBV11-2 and TRBJ2-2, with TRBD1 matching 7 bases. The ends lost 0 bases at V and 0 bases at J; junction bases unmatched: 1. Per germline, CDR1 SGHAT and CDR2 FQNNGV. The CDR3 loop spans 16 amino acids. The CDR3 spells CASSLEQGTNTGELFF. The CDR3 bases are TGTGCCAGCAGCTTAGAACAGGGGACGAACACCGGGGAGCTGTTTTTT. Combining the CDR3 with reference TRBV11-2 and TRBJ2-2 gives the whole variable domain EAGVAQSPRYKIIEKRQSVAFWCNPISGHATLYWYQQILGQGPKLLIQFQNNGVVDDSQLPKDRFSAERLKGVDSTLKIQPAKLEDSAVYLCASSLEQGTNTGELFFGEGSRLTVL.

This sequence joins TRBV6-5 and TRBJ2-2, with D hard to call. CDR3 length equals 14 residues. The V and J ends lost 2 bases and 6 bases respectively, with 10 bases between them. Germline assignment: CDR1 MNHEY and CDR2 SVGAGI. The chain's CDR3 is CASSYKNTPGELFF. In nucleotides, the CDR3 is TGTGCCAGCAGTTACAAGAATACACCCGGGGAGCTGTTTTTT.

The J gene is TRBJ1-5, the V gene TRBV6-5; TRBD1 might be the D (5 bases). V lost 5 bases to trimming and J lost 3 bases, with 11 bases between them. Per the germline V gene, CDR1 is MNHEY and CDR2 is SVGAGI. CDR3 length: 14 amino acids. The CDR3 region has the DNA TGTGCCAGCAGTCCCCGGGGGAACAATCAGCCCCAGCATTTT. Translating it yields CASSPRGNNQPQHF.

The gene calls are TRBV7-3 and TRBJ1-4, with 9 bases matching TRBD1. The CDR3 contains 15 residues. Germline CDR1 SGHTA, CDR2 FQGTGA. V was clipped by 4 bases and J by 5 bases; unmatched bases: 5. CDR3 coding DNA: TGTGCCAGCAGCTCACCGGGACAGGGAAATGAAAAACTGTTTTTT. This codes for CASSSPGQGNEKLFF.

The chain combines TRBV11-2 with TRBJ2-7; TRBD2 matches 8 bases. The CDR3 is 17 amino acids. The V gene's germline CDR1 is SGHAT and CDR2 FQNNGV. Trimming took 0 bases from V and 3 from J; bases not matched to a gene: 10. CDR3 DNA: TGTGCCAGCAGCTTAGATTCGGGGGGGGACGCCGACTACGAGCAGTACTTC. Protein product: CASSLDSGGDADYEQYF.

The chain uses TRBV30 and TRBJ1-2; D gene uncertain. The CDR3 spans 12 residues. V was trimmed by 4 bases and J by 6 bases, leaving 12 bases between them. Germline assignment: CDR1 GTSNPN and CDR2 SVGIG (reference sequence). The CDR3 DNA sequence: TGTGCCTGGACCCCATTCGGAGATGGCTACACCTTC. It codes for CAWTPFGDGYTF. The full variable domain, in which reference TRBV30 and TRBJ1-2 provide the parts outside the CDR3, is SQTIHQWPATLVQPVGSPLSLECTVEGTSNPNLYWYRQAAGRGLQLLFYSVGIGQISSEVPQNLSASRPQDRQFILSSKKLLLSDSGFYLCAWTPFGDGYTFGSGTRLTVV.

The chain recombines TRBV4-2 with TRBJ2-1, with 12 bases identical to TRBD2. The CDR3 sequence is 16 residues long. Germline-derived CDR1 and CDR2 are LGHNA and YNFKEQ. V trimming: 2 bases; J trimming: 6 bases; junction bases outside the gene matches: 5. The chain's CDR3 is CASSQPTSGSPNEQFF. Written as DNA, the CDR3 is TGTGCCAGCAGCCAACCGACTAGCGGGAGTCCCAATGAGCAGTTCTTC.

Only one count was recorded for this clone. The chain is built from TRBV5-1 and TRBJ2-3, with 12 bases that match TRBD2. This CDR3 contains 16 residues. Germline CDR1 SGHRS, CDR2 YFSETQ. V gave up 4 bases and J gave up 1 base; unmatched junction bases: 4. The CDR3 is CASSLRTSGGTDTQYF. The CDR3, as DNA: TGCGCCAGCAGCCTCAGGACTAGCGGGGGCACAGATACGCAGTATTTT.

The chain joins TRBV5-1 to TRBJ2-5, with 10 nucleotides matching TRBD2. The junction had 10 bases not matched to a gene; V was cut back by 4 bases and J by 4 bases. Germline V lookup: CDR1 SGHRS, CDR2 YFSETQ. This CDR3 contains 16 residues. CDR3 sequence (DNA): TGCGCCAGCAGCCGGGGGACTAGCGCGAGCGGAGAGACCCAGTACTTC. Protein product: CASSRGTSASGETQYF. Looking up the rest from reference TRBV5-1 and TRBJ2-5 gives the full variable domain: KAGVTQTPRYLIKTRGQQVTLSCSPISGHRSVSWYQQTPGQGLQFLFEYFSETQRNKGNFPGRFSGRQFSNSRSEMNVSTLELGDSALYLCASSRGTSASGETQYFGPGTRLLVL.

As to this clone: The sample carries other DNA sequences with the same CDR3. The rearrangement links TRBV18 to TRBJ1-5; D not certain. The CDR3 consists of 16 residues. Germline CDR1 is KGHSH and CDR2 is LQKENI. Trimming took off 3 bases at V and 0 bases at J, with 12 bases between the two ends. The CDR3 is CASSPRSTDSNQPQHF. The CDR3 region has the DNA TGTGCCAGCTCACCTAGATCTACCGATAGCAATCAGCCCCAGCATTTT. Drawing the rest from reference TRBV18 and TRBJ1-5, the complete variable domain is NAGVMQNPRHLVRRRGQEARLRCSPMKGHSHVYWYRQLPEEGLKFMVYLQKENIIDESGMPKERFSAEFPKEGPSILRIQQVVRGDSAAYFCASSPRSTDSNQPQHFGDGTRLSIL.

This clone was seen a few times. V gene TRBV4-1 combines with J gene TRBJ1-5, with 7 nucleotides matching TRBD1. This CDR3 comprises 16 residues. CDR1 and CDR2 (germline): MGHRA, YSYEKL. The ends lost 1 base at V and 1 base at J; junction bases unmatched: 4. The CDR3 nucleotides read TGCGCCAGCAGCCAAGGACAGGGATACAGCAATCAGCCCCAGCATTTT. Translation gives CASSQGQGYSNQPQHF.

This sequence joins TRBV24-1 and TRBJ1-4; 9 nucleotides agree with TRBD1. The ends lost 4 bases at V and 8 bases at J; junction bases unmatched: 7. This CDR3 spans 15 amino acids. The germline V gene encodes CDR1 KGHDR and CDR2 SFDVKD. This CDR3 is CATSDTGQGGEKLFF. The CDR3 DNA is TGTGCCACCAGTGACACGGGACAGGGTGGCGAAAAACTGTTTTTT.